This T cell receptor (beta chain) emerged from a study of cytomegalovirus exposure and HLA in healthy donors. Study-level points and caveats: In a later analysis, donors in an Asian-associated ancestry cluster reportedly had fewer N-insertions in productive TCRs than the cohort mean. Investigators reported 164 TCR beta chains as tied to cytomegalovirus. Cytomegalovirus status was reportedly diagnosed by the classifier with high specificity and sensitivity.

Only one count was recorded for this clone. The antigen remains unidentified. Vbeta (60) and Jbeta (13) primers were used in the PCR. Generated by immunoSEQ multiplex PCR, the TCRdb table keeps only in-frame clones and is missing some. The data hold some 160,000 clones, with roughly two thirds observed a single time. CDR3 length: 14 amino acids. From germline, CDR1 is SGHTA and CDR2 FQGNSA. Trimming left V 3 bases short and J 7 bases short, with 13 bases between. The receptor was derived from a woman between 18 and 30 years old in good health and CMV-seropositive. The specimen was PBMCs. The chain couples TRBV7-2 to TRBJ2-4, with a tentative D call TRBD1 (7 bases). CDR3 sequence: CASSFSGGRNIQYF. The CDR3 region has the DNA TGTGCCAGCAGCTTCTCAGGGGGGAGGAACATTCAGTACTTC. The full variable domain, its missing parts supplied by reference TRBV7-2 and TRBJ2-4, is GAGVSQSPSNKVTEKGKDVELRCDPISGHTALYWYRQSLGQGLEFLIYFQGNSAPDKSGLPSDRFSAERTGGSVSTLTIQRTQQEDSAVYLCASSFSGGRNIQYFGAGTRLSVL.